This TCR beta chain was captured in a study of T-cell reconstitution after alpha-beta-depleted transplantation in children. TCRbeta library preparation incorporated unique molecular identifiers. TCRdb analysed the PCR reads with MiXCR anew, one entry per CDR3 protein. The table lists around 370,000 distinct CDR3 sequences, around 15% of them singletons. The CDR3 contains 17 residues. The germline V gene encodes CDR1 KGHSH and CDR2 LQKENI. V lost 6 bases and J lost 0; bases outside the gene matches: 13. Specimen: PBMCs, mostly from graft donor cells, collected 360 days after TCRalphabeta/CD19-depleted stem cell transplant. The receptor was isolated from a male patient under 10 years old who had a stem cell transplant for acute lymphoblastic leukemia, so the T cells may come from the graft donor. The chain couples TRBV18 to TRBJ1-1, with 7 bases identical to TRBD1. CDR3 coding DNA: TGTGCCAGCTCCGTCTCTTCCACTGGACAGGTGAACACTGAAGCTTTCTTT. The encoded protein is CASSVSSTGQVNTEAFF.